This is a list of T cell receptor beta chains from one sample in a study of T-cell reconstitution after alpha-beta-depleted transplantation in children. One entry per CDR3 protein, called by TCRdb with MiXCR from the PCR reads. This repertoire shows some 530,000 distinct CDR3 sequences, about 12% found once; its top ten account for under 7%. Sequenced material: PBMCs from the stem cell graft donor, taken from the stem cell graft. The receptors originated from a human donor who donated a stem cell graft to a child with combined immunodeficiency. Both conserved end residues are part of each CDR3. The D gene is left open where the match is weak. A row's size may be missing; if present it is once, few, many or a size class.

.	TRBV7-6	.	TRBJ1-5	TGTGCCAGCAGCCTAATAGGAGGGAATCAGCCCCAGCATTTT	CASSLIGGNQPQHF
many	TRBV7-2	TRBD1	TRBJ2-7	TGTGCCAGCAGCTTGACAGGGGTAGCCTACGAGCAGTACTTC	CASSLTGVAYEQYF
few	TRBV4-2	.	TRBJ1-3	TGTGCCAGCAGCCAAGTTGCCTCCTCTGGAAACACCATATATTTT	CASSQVASSGNTIYF
.	TRBV2	.	TRBJ2-1	TGTGCCAGCAGGGCCATCCGGGGAGCCTACAATGAGCAGTTCTTC	CASRAIRGAYNEQFF
.	TRBV12-3/TRBV12-4	TRBD2	TRBJ2-5	TGTGCCAGCACCCCGGGACTAGCGGGGTTCCAAGAGACCCAGTACTTC	CASTPGLAGFQETQYF
few	TRBV7-9	TRBD1	TRBJ2-5	TGTGCCAGCAGCTTATTCACCGGGACAGCAACCCAGGAGACCCAGTACTTC	CASSLFTGTATQETQYF
.	TRBV12-3/TRBV12-4	.	TRBJ2-5	TGTGCCAGCAGTCCCGCTCGGGGCCCGCAAAAGACCCAGTACTTC	CASSPARGPQKTQYF
.	TRBV11-2	.	TRBJ2-3	TGTGCCAGCAGCTTAGAAGCGGCCCCCGCAGATACGCAGTATTTT	CASSLEAAPADTQYF
many	TRBV30	.	TRBJ2-7	TGTGCCTGGAGTGTAGGGATCGAGCAGTACTTC	CAWSVGIEQYF
few	TRBV12-3/TRBV12-4	.	TRBJ1-5	TGTGCCAGCAGTTATGGACAGCTCAATCAGCCCCAGCATTTT	CASSYGQLNQPQHF
many	TRBV12-3/TRBV12-4	.	TRBJ1-2	TGTGCCAGCAGTTTTCTATCCCAGGTGGGGAGTTACACCTTC	CASSFLSQVGSYTF
.	TRBV13	.	TRBJ2-5	TGTGCCAGCAGCAGGACAGGAGGGTCTCAATGGGAGACCCAGTACTTC	CASSRTGGSQWETQYF
.	TRBV20-1	TRBD2	TRBJ2-3	TGCAGTGCCAACCTAGCGGGAGTAACAGATACGCAGTATTTT	CSANLAGVTDTQYF
.	TRBV30	.	TRBJ1-1	TGTGCCCAGACAGAGAACACTGAAGCTTTCTTT	CAQTENTEAFF
.	TRBV9	TRBD2	TRBJ2-7	TGTGCCAGCAGCCGACGGCCAGCGGGAGAGGGCTACGAGCAGTACTTC	CASSRRPAGEGYEQYF
few	TRBV7-2	TRBD2	TRBJ2-7	TGTGCCAGCAGCCCGACTAGCGGGGGCACCTACGAGCAGTACTTC	CASSPTSGGTYEQYF
.	TRBV5-6	TRBD1	TRBJ1-2	TGTGCCAGCAGCTTGGCGGGACAGAACTATGGCTACACCTTC	CASSLAGQNYGYTF
many	TRBV20-1	TRBD2	TRBJ2-5	TGCAGTGCTAGGGGGACTAGCGCCCATTGGGAGACCCAGTACTTC	CSARGTSAHWETQYF
few	TRBV14	.	TRBJ1-2	TGTGCCAGCAGCACCCGACAGGCCAACTATGGCTACACCTTC	CASSTRQANYGYTF
.	TRBV5-1	TRBD2	TRBJ2-1	TGCGCCAGCAGCTTTGATAGCGGGAGCTCCTACAATGAGCAGTTCTTC	CASSFDSGSSYNEQFF
.	TRBV9	TRBD2	TRBJ2-5	TGTGCCAGCAGCCCCGGCTCTAGCGGGTTCCAAGAGACCCAGTACTTC	CASSPGSSGFQETQYF
many	TRBV9	TRBD2	TRBJ2-7	TGTGCCAGCAGCGAAAGCGGGAGTGTGGACTACGAGCAGTACTTC	CASSESGSVDYEQYF
.	TRBV10-3	TRBD2	TRBJ2-1	TGTGCCATCAGTGGGACTAGCGGGGTAACCTACAATGAGCAGTTCTTC	CAISGTSGVTYNEQFF
few	TRBV25-1	TRBD1	TRBJ2-7	TGTGCCAGCAGTGGCACAGGGGGCCCCCGGTACGAGCAGTACTTC	CASSGTGGPRYEQYF
few	TRBV6-1	TRBD2	TRBJ2-1	TGTGCCAGCAGTCGAAGCGGGAGGGCCATCGATGAGCAGTTCTTC	CASSRSGRAIDEQFF
.	TRBV4-1	.	TRBJ1-1	TGCGCCAGCAGCCATGTGGGGCAGACTGAAGCTTTCTTT	CASSHVGQTEAFF
many	TRBV6-5	.	TRBJ2-7	TGTGCCAGCGCCGCCCCAGCCCGGGGTTCCTACGAGCAGTACTTC	CASAAPARGSYEQYF
.	TRBV7-9	.	TRBJ2-7	TGTGCCAGCAGCTCCGGACAGATAACCGACGAGCAGTACTTC	CASSSGQITDEQYF
.	TRBV20-1	TRBD2	TRBJ2-7	TGCAGTGCTAGGGACGGGACTACCAACGAGCAGTACTTC	CSARDGTTNEQYF
many	TRBV4-3	TRBD2	TRBJ2-3	TGCGCCAGCAGCCCGGGACTAGCGGGAGAAGGCACAGATACGCAGTATTTT	CASSPGLAGEGTDTQYF
few	TRBV25-1	.	TRBJ1-2	TGTGCCAGCAGTGAATTTGAGGGGGGCGGAAGCTATGGCTACACCTTC	CASSEFEGGGSYGYTF
.	TRBV3-1	.	TRBJ2-1	TGTGCCAGCAGCCAAGTCGCAGTCCACCCTTCCTACAATGAGCAGTTCTTC	CASSQVAVHPSYNEQFF
many	TRBV15	.	TRBJ2-2	TGTGCCACCATGGCAGGGATGAACACCGGGGAGCTGTTTTTT	CATMAGMNTGELFF
.	TRBV4-1	.	TRBJ2-1	TGCGCCAGCAGCCAAGTTTCACAGCGACTCCTAGGATTGGGGAACAATGAGCAGTTCTTC	CASSQVSQRLLGLGNNEQFF
.	TRBV19	TRBD1	TRBJ2-1	TGTGCCAGTAGTGCCGGGGACAGGAAGTTTACATACAATGAGCAGTTCTTC	CASSAGDRKFTYNEQFF
many	TRBV7-2	.	TRBJ2-6	TGTGCCAGCACCCCGAGGAGAGGACAGCCACTGACTTTC	CASTPRRGQPLTF
many	TRBV28	.	TRBJ1-1	TGTGCCAGCAGTTTCACAGACAGATTGAACACTGAAGCTTTCTTT	CASSFTDRLNTEAFF
few	TRBV6-1	TRBD1	TRBJ1-5	TGTGCCAGCAGAGCCGGGACAGGGTTAAATCAGCCCCAGCATTTT	CASRAGTGLNQPQHF
.	TRBV24-1	.	TRBJ2-1	TGTGCCACCAGTGATTTTCGGGGTCCCTCCTACAATGAGCAGTTCTTC	CATSDFRGPSYNEQFF
many	TRBV29-1	.	TRBJ2-5	TGCAGCGCTGCTTTTGAGACCCAGTACTTC	CSAAFETQYF
few	TRBV20-1	TRBD2	TRBJ2-2	TGCAGTGCCGGACTAGCGGGTGATACCGGGGAGCTGTTTTTT	CSAGLAGDTGELFF
many	TRBV30	TRBD2	TRBJ2-7	TGTGCCTGGACCACCCCGCGGGAGGGCTCCTACGAGCAGTACTTC	CAWTTPREGSYEQYF
many	TRBV3-1	TRBD1	TRBJ1-5	TGTGCCAGCAGCCGACAGGGTTATCAGCCCCAGCATTTT	CASSRQGYQPQHF
.	TRBV10-3	TRBD1	TRBJ2-7	TGTGCCATCAGTGGCCGGGACAGGGGGCCTAGCTCCTACGAGCAGTACTTC	CAISGRDRGPSSYEQYF
.	TRBV12-3/TRBV12-4	.	TRBJ1-1	TGTACCAGCAGTCCGCCCTTCGAGGTCACTGAAGCTTTCTTT	CTSSPPFEVTEAFF
few	TRBV29-1	.	TRBJ2-3	TGCAGCGTTGAAATCGGAGAAGAAAACACAGATACGCAGTATTTT	CSVEIGEENTDTQYF